This T cell receptor beta chain was sequenced during a study of shared clonotypes between healthy human individuals. The CDR3 loop spans 14 amino acids. V lost 6 bases and J 0 bases, leaving 11 bases between the germline ends. CDR1 LNHDA and CDR2 SQIVND come from the germline V gene (reference sequence). Generated by immunoSEQ multiplex PCR, the TCRdb table keeps only in-frame clones and is missing some. Here the sample spans hundreds of thousands of clones, approximately 75% being singletons. The source is a woman younger than 45 in good health. The chain is built from TRBV19 and TRBJ1-1; D unresolved. Material: memory CD4+ T cells sorted from blood. The subset was: CD45RA-negative fraction. The CDR3 region is CASSRLTVNTEAFF. In nucleotides, the CDR3 is TGTGCCAGTAGCCGCCTGACGGTGAACACTGAAGCTTTCTTT.